The 11 T cell receptor beta chains presented below share a single source sample, sequenced in a study of primary melanoma T cells and metastatic recurrence. Data came from immunoSEQ multiplex PCR; TCRdb stores just in-frame clones and leaves some out. The sample comprises around 250 clones, 70% to 90% of which are singletons, and about 20% rests with the top ten. The sequenced material came from melanoma tumor tissue. Source of these receptors: a human donor with melanoma.

This clone was seen a few times. V is TRBV11-3 and J is TRBJ2-1; 10 bases agree with TRBD2. Per the germline V gene, CDR1 is SGHNT and CDR2 is YENEEA. With V trimmed by 2 bases and J by 7 bases, 5 bases remained unmatched. This CDR3 spans 15 amino acids. The CDR3 here is CASSLSAGGQNEQFF. The CDR3 DNA follows: TGTGCCAGCAGCTTATCAGCGGGGGGGCAGAATGAGCAGTTCTTC. Full variable domain (rest looked up from reference TRBV11-3 and TRBJ2-1): EAGVVQSPRYKIIEKKQPVAFWCNPISGHNTLYWYLQNLGQGPELLIRYENEEAVDDSQLPKDRFSAERLKGVDSTLKIQPAELGDSAVYLCASSLSAGGQNEQFFGPGTRLTVL.

The J gene is TRBJ2-7, the V gene TRBV28, with D maybe TRBD1 (5 bases). The germline CDR1 and CDR2 sequences are MDHEN and SYDVKM. Trimming pared 2 bases from V and 1 base from J, leaving 18 bases between. CDR3 length equals 17 residues. The CDR3 bases are TGTGCCAGCAGTTTAGGGCCAGGGAAAAGCCAATCCTACGAGCAGTACTTC. Amino acid sequence: CASSLGPGKSQSYEQYF.

This rearrangement joins TRBV11-3 to TRBJ2-1, with TRBD2 matching over 8 bases. J was trimmed by 8 bases and V by 3 bases; bases with no gene match: 9. This CDR3 spans 15 amino acids. Germline V gives CDR1 SGHNT, CDR2 YENEEA. DNA for the CDR3: TGTGCCAGCAGCTTTGGACTAGCCGCGGCTGATGAGCAGTTCTTC. Its translation is CASSFGLAAADEQFF.

V gene TRBV11-3 combines with J gene TRBJ1-3; TRBD1 is a possible D gene (5 bases). V was trimmed by 3 bases and J by 3 bases, leaving 12 bases between them. The CDR3 runs to 15 residues. Germline CDR1 and CDR2: SGHNT and YENEEA. CDR3 nucleotide sequence: TGTGCCAGCAGCTTGTTTGGGGGAGTTGGAAACACCATATATTTT. Protein sequence: CASSLFGGVGNTIYF.

In the case of this clone: The germline gene is not matched at one end of the junction; a read error may be the cause. V gene TRBV11-3 combines with J gene TRBJ2-6; either TRBD1 or TRBD2 may supply D (5 bases each). The CDR3 spans 20 residues. The germline V gene encodes CDR1 SGHNT and CDR2 YENEEA. CDR3 DNA: TGTACCAGCAGCCAAGGTACCGGGGCCGGGGCTTTCTCTGGGGCCAACGTCCTGACTTTC. It is translated as CTSSQGTGAGAFSGANVLTF.

The chain couples TRBV11-3 to TRBJ2-7; 7 bases map to TRBD2. CDR3 length: 14 amino acids. Trimming removed 4 bases from V and 2 bases from J; junction bases left unmatched: 5. In germline, CDR1 is SGHNT, CDR2 YENEEA. CDR3 protein: CASSSVAGTYEQYF. The CDR3 bases are TGTGCCAGCAGCTCTGTAGCGGGTACCTACGAGCAGTACTTC.

The rearrangement joins TRBV12-5 to TRBJ1-2; TRBD1 is a possible D gene (5 bases). Germline V lookup: CDR1 LGHNT, CDR2 FRNRAP. Trimming shortened V by 5 bases and J by 2 bases, and 12 bases separated the two germline ends. The CDR3 is 14 amino acids. For the CDR3, the DNA is TGTGCTAGTGGTCCGACGAGGGGAAACTATGGCTACACCTTC. It specifies CASGPTRGNYGYTF. Combining the CDR3 with reference TRBV12-5 and TRBJ1-2 gives the whole variable domain DARVTQTPRHKVTEMGQEVTMRCQPILGHNTVFWYRQTMMQGLELLAYFRNRAPLDDSGMPKDRFSAEMPDATLATLKIQPSEPRDSAVYFCASGPTRGNYGYTFGSGTRLTVV.

The count of this clone is one. The V gene is TRBV6-8, the J gene TRBJ2-1, with D possibly being TRBD1 (6 bases). Germline V CDR1 and CDR2: MNHGY, SAAAGT. The CDR3 has 15 amino acids. V lost 10 bases to trimming and J lost 8 bases, with 24 bases between them. The CDR3 spells CAINRELLIWDEQFF. The CDR3 coding sequence is TGTGCCATCAACAGGGAACTCCTGATTTGGGATGAGCAGTTCTTC.

The CDR3 is CASSFGEFTGQETQYF. DNA for the CDR3: TGCGCCAGCAGCTTCGGGGAGTTCACGGGCCAAGAGACCCAGTACTTC. J is TRBJ2-5 and V is TRBV23-1; D might be TRBD2 (5 bases). TRBV23-1 is filed as an ORF, its function uncertain. The CDR3 sequence is 16 residues long. Between the trimmed V and J ends, which lost 6 bases and 1 base, there was a span of 18 bases.

The chain carries TRBV30 and TRBJ2-3; D is possibly TRBD2 (5 bases). Trimming removed 2 bases at V and 3 bases at J, with 15 bases between. This CDR3 region has 15 residues. The germline gives CDR1 GTSNPN, CDR2 SVGIG (reference sequence). The CDR3 DNA sequence: TGTGCCTGGAGTAGTCGAACCGGGATGACAGATACGCAGTATTTT. Protein product: CAWSSRTGMTDTQYF.

This clone was seen only once. This chain joins TRBV7-8 and TRBJ2-7; TRBD1 aligns across 11 bases. V gave up 4 bases and J gave up 6 bases; unmatched junction bases: 5. The CDR3 runs to 14 residues. CDR1 and CDR2 from the germline V gene are SGHVS and FQNEAQ. The CDR3 DNA reads as TGTGCCAGCAGCTACCGGGACAGGGGGTTCGAGCAGTACTTC. As protein: CASSYRDRGFEQYF.